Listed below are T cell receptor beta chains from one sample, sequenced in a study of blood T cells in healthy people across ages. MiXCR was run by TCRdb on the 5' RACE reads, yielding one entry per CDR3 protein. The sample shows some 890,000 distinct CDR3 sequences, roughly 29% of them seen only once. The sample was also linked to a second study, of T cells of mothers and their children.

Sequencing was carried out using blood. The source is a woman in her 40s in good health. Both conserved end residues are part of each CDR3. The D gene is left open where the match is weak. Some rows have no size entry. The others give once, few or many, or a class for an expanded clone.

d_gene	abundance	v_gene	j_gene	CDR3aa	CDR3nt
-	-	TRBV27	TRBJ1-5	CASSLRQGTQPQHF	TGTGCCAGCAGCCTAAGGCAGGGGACCCAGCCCCAGCATTTT
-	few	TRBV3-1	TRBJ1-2	CASSQDTGIYYGYTF	TGTGCCAGCAGCCAAGATACGGGAATTTACTATGGCTACACCTTC
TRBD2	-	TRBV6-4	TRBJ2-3	CASSDRAGVSPDTQYF	TGTGCCAGCAGTGATAGAGCGGGGGTGAGTCCAGATACGCAGTATTTT
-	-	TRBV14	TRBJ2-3	CASSPPSYREDTQYF	TGTGCCAGCAGCCCGCCTTCATACAGGGAAGATACGCAGTATTTT
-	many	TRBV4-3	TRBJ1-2	CASSQDERRGYTF	TGCGCCAGCAGCCAAGACGAGAGGCGTGGCTACACCTTC
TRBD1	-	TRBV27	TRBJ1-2	CASSDRTGGNYGYTF	TGTGCCAGCAGTGACCGAACAGGGGGAAATTATGGCTACACCTTC
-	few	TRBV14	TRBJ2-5	CASSRAVQETQYF	TGTGCCAGCAGCCGTGCGGTCCAAGAGACCCAGTACTTC
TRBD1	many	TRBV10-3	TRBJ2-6	CAISESVGRQGNSGANVLTF	TGTGCCATCAGTGAGTCAGTTGGGCGACAGGGTAATTCTGGGGCCAACGTCCTGACTTTC
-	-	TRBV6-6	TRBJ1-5	CASSPQSNQPQHF	TGTGCCAGCAGTCCACAAAGCAATCAGCCCCAGCATTTT
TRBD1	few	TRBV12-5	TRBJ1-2	CASGLGETGGSYGYTF	TGTGCTAGTGGTTTGGGTGAGACAGGGGGCTCCTATGGCTACACCTTC
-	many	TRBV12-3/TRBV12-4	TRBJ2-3	CASSSFTGTSTDTQYF	TGTGCCAGCAGTTCCTTTACAGGGACTAGCACAGATACGCAGTATTTT
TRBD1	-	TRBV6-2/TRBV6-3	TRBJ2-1	CATTLDRVDNEQFF	TGTGCCACCACCCTGGACAGGGTCGACAATGAGCAGTTCTTC
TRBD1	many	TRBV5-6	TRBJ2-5	CASSLTGAKTQYF	TGTGCCAGCAGCTTGACAGGGGCGAAGACCCAGTACTTC
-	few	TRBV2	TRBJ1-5	CASSIDQPQHF	TGTGCCAGCAGTATTGATCAGCCCCAGCATTTT
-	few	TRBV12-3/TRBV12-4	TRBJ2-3	CASSLRTGVADTQYF	TGTGCCAGCAGCTTAAGGACCGGCGTGGCAGATACGCAGTATTTT
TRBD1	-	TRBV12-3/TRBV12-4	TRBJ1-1	CASKPQGGTEAFF	TGTGCCAGCAAACCTCAGGGGGGGACTGAAGCTTTCTTT
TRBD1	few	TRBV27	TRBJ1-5	CASRQDRGAPQHF	TGTGCCAGCCGCCAGGACAGGGGGGCCCCCCAGCATTTT
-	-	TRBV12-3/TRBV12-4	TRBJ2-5	CASSLLPHGRGQETQYF	TGTGCCAGCAGTTTATTGCCCCACGGCAGGGGACAAGAGACCCAGTACTTC
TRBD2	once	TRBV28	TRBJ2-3	CASSLPTSGGRLSTDTQYF	TGTGCCAGCAGTTTGCCAACTAGCGGGGGCCGCTTGAGCACAGATACGCAGTATTTT